Listed below are T cell receptor beta chains from one sample, sequenced in a study of shared clonotypes between healthy human individuals. The assay was immunoSEQ multiplex PCR, and TCRdb's table has in-frame clones only and misses some. The table has 2 million or so clones, roughly 94% seen once; the top ten hold 0.85% to 1.3%. Sequencing was performed on naive CD8+ T cells sorted from blood. These receptors were obtained from a man aged 18 to 30 in good health. The CDR3 runs from the conserved cysteine through the conserved F or W. The order of the fields is J gene, D gene, V gene, CDR3 protein, CDR3 DNA. The D gene is left open where the match is weak.

TRBJ2-7 | . | TRBV19 | CASSMLGGGYEQYF | TGTGCCAGTAGTATGCTGGGAGGAGGATACGAGCAGTACTTC
TRBJ1-2 | . | TRBV4-3 | CASSQVGYEGPQGPTYGYTF | TGCGCCAGCAGCCAAGTAGGATACGAGGGACCTCAAGGCCCAACTTACGGCTACACCTTC
TRBJ2-7 | TRBD1 | TRBV19 | CASSLTGESYEQYF | TGTGCCAGTAGCCTCACAGGGGAATCTTACGAGCAGTACTTC
TRBJ2-2 | TRBD2 | TRBV6-5 | CASNSAGAGELFF | TGTGCCAGCAACTCAGCGGGAGCCGGGGAGCTGTTTTTT
TRBJ2-7 | TRBD1 | TRBV13 | CASSHHLGQKYEQYF | TGTGCCAGCAGCCACCACCTGGGACAGAAATACGAGCAGTACTTC
TRBJ2-5 | . | TRBV9 | CASSVAVGETQYF | TGTGCCAGCAGCGTAGCAGTGGGAGAGACCCAGTACTTC
TRBJ2-2 | . | TRBV21-1 | CASSKALGLAGGEDTGELFF | TGTGCCAGCAGCAAAGCGCTGGGGTTAGCGGGGGGCGAAGACACCGGGGAGCTGTTTTTT
TRBJ1-4 | . | TRBV11-2 | CASSLEADSTNEKLFF | TGTGCCAGCAGCTTAGAAGCGGATTCAACTAATGAAAAACTGTTTTTT
TRBJ2-5 | . | TRBV5-8 | CASSRMWGGEETQYF | TGTGCCAGCAGCCGGATGTGGGGCGGGGAAGAGACCCAGTACTTC
TRBJ2-3 | TRBD2 | TRBV11-2 | CASRLLAGSADTQYF | TGTGCCAGCAGACTACTAGCGGGGTCTGCGGATACGCAGTATTTT
TRBJ2-7 | TRBD1 | TRBV29-1 | CSAETGEGWEQYF | TGCAGCGCGGAGACAGGGGAAGGGTGGGAGCAGTACTTC
TRBJ2-7 | . | TRBV2 | CASSEGKGAIREQYF | TGTGCCAGCAGTGAAGGTAAAGGGGCTATACGGGAGCAGTACTTC
TRBJ2-4 | TRBD2 | TRBV28 | CASSFASGGAGNIQYF | TGTGCCAGCAGTTTCGCTAGCGGGGGGGCCGGGAACATTCAGTACTTC